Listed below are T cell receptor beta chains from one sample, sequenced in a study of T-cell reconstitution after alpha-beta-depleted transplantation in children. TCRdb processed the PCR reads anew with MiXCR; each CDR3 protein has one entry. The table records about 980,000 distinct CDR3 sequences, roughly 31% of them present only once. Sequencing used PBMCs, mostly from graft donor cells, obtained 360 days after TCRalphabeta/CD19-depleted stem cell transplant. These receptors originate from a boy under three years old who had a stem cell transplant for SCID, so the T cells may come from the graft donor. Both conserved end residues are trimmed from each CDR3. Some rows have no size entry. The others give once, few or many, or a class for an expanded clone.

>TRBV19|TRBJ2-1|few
ASRGRDKALNEQF
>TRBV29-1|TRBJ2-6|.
SVDSSGANVLT
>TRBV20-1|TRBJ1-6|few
STRDIENSPLH
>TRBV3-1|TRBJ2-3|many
ASSLRGARDTQY
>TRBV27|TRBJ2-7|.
ASSKTGELYEQY
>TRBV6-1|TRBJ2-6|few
ASRGQSTSGANVLT
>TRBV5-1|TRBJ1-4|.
ASGPGNEKLF
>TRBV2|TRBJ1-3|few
ASSTTQPSGNTIY
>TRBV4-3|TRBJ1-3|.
ASSQGLARRNTIY
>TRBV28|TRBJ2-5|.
AAGSGGVQETQY
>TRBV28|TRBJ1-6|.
ASRGASWGGGDSPLH
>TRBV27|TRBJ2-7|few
ASSFGGFGYEQY
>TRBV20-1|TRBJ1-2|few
SARSGVNYGYT
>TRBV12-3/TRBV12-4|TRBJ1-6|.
ASGREASGWYNSPLH
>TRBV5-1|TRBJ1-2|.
ASSWDRVDYGYT
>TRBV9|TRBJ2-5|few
ASSVGTWGVGKETQY
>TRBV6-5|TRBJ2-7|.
ASSYSRARSTYEQY
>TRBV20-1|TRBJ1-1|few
SARGGSGLRTEAF
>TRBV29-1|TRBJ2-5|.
SVEYSGGETQY
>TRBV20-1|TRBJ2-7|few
SARESNSYEQY
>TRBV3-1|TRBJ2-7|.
ASSRLRGNSYEQY
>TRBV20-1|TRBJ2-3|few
SAGTATDTQY
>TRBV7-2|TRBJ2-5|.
ASSPSSTGVIETQY
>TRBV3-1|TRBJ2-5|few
ASSRRQFQETQY
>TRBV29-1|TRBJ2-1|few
SVRQGYNEQF
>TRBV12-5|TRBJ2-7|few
ASGPFRDRVREQY
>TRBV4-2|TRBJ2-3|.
ASSRSGTGGTSTDTQY
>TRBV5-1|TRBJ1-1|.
ASSLRTGRAEAF
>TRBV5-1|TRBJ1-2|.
ASSLGVAGQHDGYT
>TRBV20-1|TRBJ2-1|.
SARDRELASLFRQF
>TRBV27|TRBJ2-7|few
ASSFDSGGAYEQY
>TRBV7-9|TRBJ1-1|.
ASSLAGGGGTEAF
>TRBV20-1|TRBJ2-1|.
SAGYRGPYNEQF
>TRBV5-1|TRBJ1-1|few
ASSSTGSRITEAF
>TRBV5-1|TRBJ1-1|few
ASSLSPEKNTEAF
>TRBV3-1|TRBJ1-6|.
ASSPDPFVDSPLH
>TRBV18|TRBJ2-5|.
ASSFAGAEETQY
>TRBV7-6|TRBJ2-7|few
ASSSDRGFHEQY
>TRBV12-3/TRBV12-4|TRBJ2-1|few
ASSPDRGNNEQF
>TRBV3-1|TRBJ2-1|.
ATTKDGVAGGYNEQF
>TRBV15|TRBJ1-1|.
ATSRDLAGNTEAF
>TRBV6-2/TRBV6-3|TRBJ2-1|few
ASSRPTSGGANEQF
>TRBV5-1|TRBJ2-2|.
ASSLRESGELF
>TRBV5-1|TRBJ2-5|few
ASSLAGGTGGRETQY
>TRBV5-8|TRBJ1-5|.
ASSLGYISNQPQH
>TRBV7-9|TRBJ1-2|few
ASSKDRYGYT
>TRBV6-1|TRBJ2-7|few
ASRRTDSYEQY
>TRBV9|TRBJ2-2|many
ASSVAQLTGELF
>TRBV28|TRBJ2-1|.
ASSSPGLAGGPNEQF
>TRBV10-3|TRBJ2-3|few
AISETTDTQY